This TCR beta chain was retrieved from a study of blood T cells in healthy people across ages (dated by TCRdb to between 2014 and 2016). Context from the whole study: In model experiments, template switching captured about one uniquely barcoded TCR beta cDNA molecule for every two T cells. Four age groups were formed from the donors: young (average approximately 15 years), middle-aged (around 40), aged (62) and long-lived (less than 85). To avoid experimental bias, donors of different ages were distributed randomly across sequencing lanes. Using deep sequencing normalized with unique cDNA molecular identifiers, the study measured how TCR beta repertoire diversity changes with age. Using the same blood draw, the study looked at two additional independent replicas of 1 million unique cDNA reads for two donors, one aged 18 to 29 and the other aged 80 or older.

Donors were 35 to 40 systemically healthy Caucasian individuals from Russia aged roughly 6 to 90 years. Around 10 milliliters of peripheral blood were collected from each donor into EDTA-treated Vacutainer tubes. Ficoll-Paque density-gradient centrifugation was used to isolate PBMCs, with at least 7 million obtained per sample. Total RNA was extracted from PBMCs with Trizol reagent, with at least 6 micrograms obtained per sample. The percentages of naive CD45RAhigh/CD27high T cells were determined by flow cytometry on a PBMC aliquot from every donor. Here is what the overall study found, with its caveats: The long-lived group showed more naive CD4+ T cells, fewer expanded clones and increased TCR diversity than the aged group, suggesting age selection. As age increased, observed TCR beta diversity per million T cells dropped in a roughly linear way, and a significant reduction was already evident by age 40. Because profiling used bulk unsorted PBMCs, naive and antigen-experienced compartments could not be compared conclusively. Total diversity estimates from one million sequenced T cells were considered lower bounds and underestimates. Because donor CMV infection status was unknown, age-related changes in expanded clonotypes were potentially confounded. Observed TCR beta diversity correlated strongly with the percentage of naive T cells measured by flow cytometry.

Trimming leaves V shorter by 4 bases and J shorter by 7 bases, with the junction holding 11 bases beyond the gene matches. As encoded in the germline V gene (reference sequence), CDR1 is MNHNY while CDR2 is SVGAGI. The CDR3 spans 15 residues, from the cysteine through the phenylalanine. Of the read, only the CDR3 DNA is kept; its 45 bases are in frame from base 1. The protocol used for the library was 5' RACE. TCRdb names Illumina HiSeq 2500 as the instrument used. A second roughly 6 to 12 cycle PCR used a sample-barcoded 5' primer and a J-beta primer mix. Each TCR beta cDNA molecule received a unique molecular identifier from a template-switch 5' adaptor carrying 12 random nucleotides. At least 2.5 million CDR3-containing paired-end reads were obtained from each sample. All of the RNA was converted into first-strand cDNA using the Mint cDNA synthesis kit, with a TRBC-specific oligonucleotide serving as the primer. Following uracil-DNA glycosylase treatment, a first 18-cycle PCR with universal primers M1SS and BC2_uni_R was performed on all cDNA. The study's own analysis went as follows. Normalization of each sample was performed by random selection of 1 million high-quality reads, each carrying a distinct molecular identifier. Reads with shared molecular identifiers were discarded instead of being binned into consensus sequences. MiTCR, with a Q25 quality threshold and the strictest error-elimination algorithm, was used for CDR3 identification, clonotype clustering and error correction. A nonparametric unseen species model with Euler transformation was used to estimate lower-bound total TCR beta diversity. TCRdb reprocessing: public reads trimmed at Q25 with fastp, clones called with MiXCR, in-frame beta chains kept. Rows matching on CDR3 protein sequence are summarized as one entry with the most common DNA and genes. The V and J calls were not made by the authors but by TCRdb's processing. Within this sample are some 1.5 million distinct CDR3 sequences, with about 28% of them counted one time only. The ten largest clones take up about 7.7% of the sample.

As to this clonotype: This receptor's antigen is unknown. Per-base qualities were not stored, and no clone one base away is much larger.

Recombination connected TRBV6-6 to TRBJ1-2, and TRBD1 aligns with 8 junction nucleotides. The receptor's source is a woman aged 30 to 39 in good health. The sequencing input was blood. CDR3 sequence: CASSSRQGRLGGYTF. The sequence in DNA is TGTGCCAGCAGTTCGAGACAGGGGAGGCTTGGTGGCTACACCTTC.